The 15 T cell receptor beta chains below all came from one sample that was sequenced in a study of vaccination and CD4 T cells after COVID-19. Treatment in this sample: approximately nine-day PBMC culture with coronavirus spike peptide pools or control peptides (ViraFEST assay). These receptors have no known antigen. An Oncomine TCR Beta short-read assay was used to sequence the DNA from cultured CD4+ T cells. Using its own MiXCR run on the PCR reads, TCRdb lists one record per CDR3 protein. The sample carries about 19,000 distinct CDR3 sequences, 53% recorded once. The specimen comprised CD4+ T cells from blood, cultured in vitro, sampled before SARS-CoV-2 vaccination. The receptors here all came from a human donor who had recovered from COVID-19.

DNA for the CDR3: TGTGCCAGCAGTAGCAGGGTAACCGGGGAGCTGTTTTTT. Translated, it gives CASSSRVTGELFF. V is TRBV6-1 and J is TRBJ2-2; D perhaps matches TRBD1 (5 bases). The V gene's germline CDR1 is MNHNS and CDR2 SASEGT. The CDR3 sequence is 13 residues long. Deletions cut 5 bases from V and 5 bases from J, with 9 bases between.

The V call is TRBV6-1, the J call TRBJ1-1, with unresolved D. Germline lookup yields CDR1 MNHNS and CDR2 SASEGT. CDR3 length: 14 residues. The V end was cut by 3 bases, the J end by 4 bases, with 12 bases between. CDR3 region: CASSDRRAGTEAFF. The CDR3 coding sequence is TGTGCCAGCAGTGACAGGAGGGCGGGCACTGAAGCTTTCTTT.

The chain has TRBV20-1 and TRBJ1-1; a weak D match, TRBD1 (5 bases). Germline V lookup: CDR1 DFQATT, CDR2 SNEGSKA (reference sequence). The V end lost 5 bases, the J end lost 4 bases, and 20 bases lay between the germline ends. The CDR3 spans 15 residues. The CDR3 is CSARNPGTASTEAFF. In DNA, the CDR3 is TGCAGTGCTCGTAATCCCGGGACGGCTAGCACTGAAGCTTTCTTT.

The count of this clonotype is one. The V and J genes are TRBV30 and TRBJ1-2, with unresolved D. Germline-derived CDR1 and CDR2 are GTSNPN and SVGIG (reference sequence). V was pared by 2 bases and J by 0 bases, with 7 bases between. The CDR3 consists of 13 residues. CDR3 residues: CAWSSLSNYGYTF. The CDR3 nucleotides read TGTGCCTGGAGTAGTCTATCTAACTATGGCTACACCTTC.

The rearrangement joins TRBV5-4 to TRBJ2-1, with D tentatively TRBD1 (7 bases). V lost 7 bases and J 9 bases, leaving 17 bases between the germline ends. This CDR3 region has 13 residues. Germline assignment: CDR1 SGHNT and CDR2 YYREEE (reference sequence). CDR3 sequence (DNA): TGTGCCAGCGGTCAGGGGGGTATGGGTGAGCAGTTCTTC. This gives the protein CASGQGGMGEQFF.

This clonotype was seen a few times. The chain employs TRBV27 and TRBJ1-1; D perhaps matches TRBD1 (5 bases). Germline V gives CDR1 MNHEY, CDR2 SMNVEV (reference sequence). This CDR3 has 14 residues. V lost 3 bases to trimming and J lost 3 bases, with 11 bases between them. For the CDR3, the DNA is TGTGCCAGCAGTTTGAACAGGATGGACACTGAAGCTTTCTTT. It is translated as CASSLNRMDTEAFF.

This clonotype was detected a few times. The V call is TRBV19, the J call TRBJ1-5; 7 nucleotides align to TRBD1. Germline lookup yields CDR1 LNHDA and CDR2 SQIVND (reference sequence). The CDR3 length is 16 residues. Trimming cost V 4 bases and J 7 bases; bases outside gene matches: 13. The CDR3 protein is CASSRALRQGGQPQHF. CDR3 bases: TGTGCCAGTAGTAGGGCCTTGCGACAGGGTGGACAGCCCCAGCATTTT. The variable domain in full, completed from reference TRBV19 and TRBJ1-5, reads DGGITQSPKYLFRKEGQNVTLSCEQNLNHDAMYWYRQDPGQGLRLIYYSQIVNDFQKGDIAEGYSVSREKKESFPLTVTSAQKNPTAFYLCASSRALRQGGQPQHFGDGTRLSIL.

The V gene is TRBV6-1, the J gene TRBJ2-7; D possibly corresponds to TRBD1 (5 bases). Per the germline V gene, CDR1 is MNHNS and CDR2 is SASEGT. Trimming pared 4 bases from V and 0 bases from J, leaving 10 bases between. This CDR3 region has 14 residues. The CDR3 DNA sequence: TGTGCCAGCAGTGTAACAGGAAGCTCCTACGAGCAGTACTTC. This translates into CASSVTGSSYEQYF.

CDR3 amino acids: CASREGGSSYEQYF. In DNA form, the CDR3 reads TGTGCCAGCAGGGAGGGGGGTAGCTCCTACGAGCAGTACTTC. The rearrangement links TRBV7-2 to TRBJ2-7; D assignment may be TRBD1 or TRBD2 (6 bases each). With 6 bases removed from V and 0 bases from J, the gap between germline ends came to 12 bases. Germline V lookup: CDR1 SGHTA, CDR2 FQGNSA. The CDR3 length is 14 residues.

V usage is TRBV24-1 and J usage is TRBJ1-2; D is possibly TRBD1 (6 bases). Looked up from germline, CDR1 is KGHDR and CDR2 is SFDVKD. Deletions cut 3 bases from V and 6 bases from J, with 10 bases between. This CDR3 is built from 13 residues. CDR3 loop: CATSDRTVHGYTF. CDR3 coding DNA: TGTGCCACCAGTGATCGGACAGTTCATGGCTACACCTTC.

CDR3 sequence reads: CASSYRARTPSQNSPLHF. Here the CDR3 DNA reads TGTGCCAGCAGTTACCGGGCTCGGACACCTTCCCAGAATTCACCCCTCCACTTT. The chain carries TRBV6-2 or TRBV6-3 and TRBJ1-6; weak D call: TRBD1 (5 bases). Germline assignment: CDR1 MNHEY and CDR2 SVGEGT. This CDR3 is built from 18 residues. The ends were cut back, 2 bases at V and 7 bases at J, with 21 bases in the middle.

As to this clonotype: Its ends do not fully match the called genes, so a read error is possible. The J gene is TRBJ1-2, the V gene TRBV6-1, with D possibly matching TRBD1 (5 bases). Germline lookup yields CDR1 MNHNS and CDR2 SASEGT. This CDR3 spans 15 amino acids. CDR3 residues: CASSEASGTNYGYTF. The CDR3 coding sequence is TGTGCCAGCAGCGAAGCGTCAGGGACTAACTATGGCTACACCTTC.

This clonotype was observed a handful of times. The chain couples TRBV27 to TRBJ2-5, with TRBD2 identical over 13 bases. The V gene's germline CDR1 is MNHEY and CDR2 SMNVEV (reference sequence). The CDR3 extends over 16 amino acids. The J segment lost 2 bases and the V segment lost 7 bases, leaving 7 bases of the junction unmatched. For the CDR3, the DNA is TGTGCCAGCACACGACTAGCGGGAGGATCTCAAGAGACCCAGTACTTC. Amino acid sequence: CASTRLAGGSQETQYF.

This chain links TRBV6-1 with TRBJ1-5, with a weak D call TRBD1 (5 bases). This CDR3 has 14 amino acids. The germline V gene encodes CDR1 MNHNS and CDR2 SASEGT. Trimming shortened V by 11 bases and J by 5 bases, and 19 bases separated the two germline ends. The CDR3 is CAGGGTSVDQPQHF. In DNA form, the CDR3 reads TGTGCCGGAGGAGGGACGTCAGTAGATCAGCCCCAGCATTTT.

This clonotype was observed a few times. The chain combines TRBV20-1 with TRBJ1-6, with 8 bases fitting TRBD1. In germline, CDR1 is DFQATT, CDR2 SNEGSKA (reference sequence). V lost 1 base, J lost 7 bases, and 6 bases stayed unmatched. The CDR3 extends over 15 amino acids. The chain's CDR3 is CSARGQGAANSPLHF. CDR3 DNA sequence: TGCAGTGCTAGAGGGCAGGGGGCGGCAAATTCACCCCTCCACTTT.